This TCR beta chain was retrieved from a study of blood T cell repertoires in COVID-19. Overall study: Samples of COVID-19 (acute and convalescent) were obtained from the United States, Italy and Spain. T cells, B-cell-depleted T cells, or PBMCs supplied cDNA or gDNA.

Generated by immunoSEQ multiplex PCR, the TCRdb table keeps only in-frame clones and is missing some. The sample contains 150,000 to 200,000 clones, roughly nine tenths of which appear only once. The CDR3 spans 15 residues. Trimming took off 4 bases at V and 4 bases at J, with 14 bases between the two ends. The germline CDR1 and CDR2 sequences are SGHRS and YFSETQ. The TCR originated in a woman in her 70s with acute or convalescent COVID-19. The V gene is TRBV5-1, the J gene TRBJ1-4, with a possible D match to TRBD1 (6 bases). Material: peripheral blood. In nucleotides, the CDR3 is TGCGCCAGCAGCCTGAACAGGGTTGGTAATGAAAAACTGTTTTTT. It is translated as CASSLNRVGNEKLFF. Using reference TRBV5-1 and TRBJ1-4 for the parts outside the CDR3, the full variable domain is KAGVTQTPRYLIKTRGQQVTLSCSPISGHRSVSWYQQTPGQGLQFLFEYFSETQRNKGNFPGRFSGRQFSNSRSEMNVSTLELGDSALYLCASSLNRVGNEKLFFGSGTQLSVL.